The next 26 T cell receptor beta chains were all read from a single sample in a study of blood T cells in healthy people across ages. It was with a sample-barcoded 5' primer and a J-beta primer mix that a second PCR of about 6 to 12 cycles was run. TCRdb independently ran MiXCR on the 5' RACE reads; one entry per CDR3 protein. The sample shows over 700,000 distinct CDR3 sequences, around a quarter of them seen only once. This sample was also put to use in a study of T cells of mothers and their children.

The specimen sequenced was blood. These receptors were obtained from a boy aged 10-17 years in good health.

This chain links TRBV12-3 or TRBV12-4 with TRBJ2-7; TRBD2 aligns across 8 bases. The CDR3 has 16 amino acids. The V segment lost 5 bases and the J segment 3 bases; nucleotides outside the gene matches: 12. Written as DNA, the CDR3 is TGTGCCAGCAGTCCGCCAGTCGGCGGGGGGATCTACGAGCAGTACTTC. Translated: CASSPPVGGGIYEQYF.

This clonotype was seen a few times. V usage is TRBV20-1 and J usage is TRBJ1-2; D is perhaps TRBD1 (6 bases). Trimming took 5 bases from V and 2 from J, leaving 18 bases between them. Germline CDR1 DFQATT, CDR2 SNEGSKA (reference sequence). CDR3 length equals 15 residues. CDR3: CSAPRLDRSNYGYTF. The CDR3 coding sequence is TGCAGTGCTCCCCGATTAGACAGGTCCAACTATGGCTACACCTTC.

In the case of this clonotype: At one end, the junction sequence differs from germline, possibly due to a read error. The rearrangement uses TRBV5-5 and TRBJ2-1, with 9 positions matching TRBD1. The CDR3 runs to 16 residues. CDR1 and CDR2 from the germline V gene are SGHKS and YYEKEE (reference sequence). Written as DNA, the CDR3 is TGTGCCGGCAGGACCCTCCGGGACAGGGTAGACAATGAGCAGTTCTTC. Its translation is CAGRTLRDRVDNEQFF.

A few counts support this clonotype. A junction end diverges from the germline sequence, so it may reflect a read error. The chain employs TRBV10-3 and TRBJ2-7; D call uncertain. Germline-derived CDR1 and CDR2 are ENHRY and SYGVKD. CDR3 length: 13 amino acids. The CDR3 nucleotides read TGTACCATCAAAACAGATGACTCCTACGAGCAGTACTTC. Protein sequence: CTIKTDDSYEQYF.

This clonotype was observed a handful of times. The chain has TRBV18 and TRBJ2-1; no clear D gene. The CDR3 has 13 residues. The germline gives CDR1 KGHSH, CDR2 LQKENI. V was trimmed by 2 bases and J by 3 bases, leaving 5 bases between them. The CDR3 DNA sequence: TGTGCCAGCTCACCATCCTTCTACAATGAGCAGTTCTTC. The encoded protein is CASSPSFYNEQFF.

This clonotype occurred a few times. The rearrangement uses TRBV6-5 and TRBJ2-7; 7 nucleotides line up with TRBD1. Trimming removed 10 bases from V and 1 base from J; junction bases left unmatched: 13. The germline CDR1 and CDR2 sequences are MNHEY and SVGAGI. The CDR3 loop spans 15 amino acids. CDR3 sequence: CATSRQGKRSYEQYF. CDR3 bases: TGTGCCACCTCCCGACAGGGAAAGCGGTCCTACGAGCAGTACTTC.

The chain recombines TRBV11-2 with TRBJ2-3; a possible D gene is TRBD2 (5 bases). CDR1 SGHAT and CDR2 FQNNGV come from the germline V gene. The CDR3 covers 14 residues. Between the trimmed V and J ends, which lost 5 bases and 2 bases, there was a span of 11 bases. Written as DNA, the CDR3 is TGTGCCAGCAGCCCGGGAAGCTTCACAGATACGCAGTATTTT. Its translation: CASSPGSFTDTQYF.

The rearrangement joins TRBV2 to TRBJ2-5; D unclear. Germline CDR1 is SNHLY and CDR2 is FYNNEI. The CDR3 covers 16 residues. V was cut by 3 bases and J by 5 bases, with 19 bases left in between. CDR3 DNA sequence: TGTGCCAGCAGTGATTTCCGAGAAACGGGCCGGGAGACCCAGTACTTC. It translates to CASSDFRETGRETQYF.

The chain recombines TRBV7-9 with TRBJ2-7, with no clear D. Germline V lookup: CDR1 SEHNR, CDR2 FQNEAQ (reference sequence). With 0 bases removed from V and 2 bases from J, the gap between germline ends came to 8 bases. The CDR3 is 14 residues long. CDR3 nucleotides: TGTGCCAGCAGCTTAGCATTAACACCCTACGAGCAGTACTTC. It yields the protein CASSLALTPYEQYF.

The J gene is TRBJ2-3, the V gene TRBV4-3; 8 bases fit TRBD2. Germline CDR1 is LGHNA and CDR2 is YSLEER. The CDR3 extends over 15 amino acids. Trimming removed 0 bases from V and 3 bases from J; junction bases left unmatched: 2. CDR3 coding DNA: TGCGCCAGCAGCCAAGACCAGCGGGGGACAGATACGCAGTATTTT. It yields the protein CASSQDQRGTDTQYF.

The chain links TRBV7-8 to TRBJ2-5, with D uncertain. The CDR3 sequence is 15 residues long. The V and J ends lost 1 base and 5 bases respectively, with 14 bases between them. Germline-derived CDR1 and CDR2 are SGHVS and FQNEAQ. CDR3 in amino acids: CASSLEGSQSETQYF. DNA for the CDR3: TGTGCCAGCAGCTTAGAGGGCAGCCAGTCGGAGACCCAGTACTTC.

The rearrangement links TRBV5-1 to TRBJ2-7; 8 bases line up with TRBD2. The germline V gene encodes CDR1 SGHRS and CDR2 YFSETQ. CDR3 length equals 15 residues. V lost 0 bases to trimming and J lost 1 base; unmatched junction nucleotides: 3. The CDR3 DNA is TGCGCCAGCAGCTTGGCCGAGCGGGAGTCCTACGAGCAGTACTTC. It specifies CASSLAERESYEQYF.

Only a few counts were recorded for this clonotype. V and J are TRBV12-3 or TRBV12-4 and TRBJ1-5; D is unresolved. CDR3 length equals 16 residues. V shed 3 bases and J shed 4 bases, with 16 bases lying between them. This CDR3 reads CASSFGRIGPNQPQHF. The CDR3 DNA sequence: TGTGCCAGCAGTTTTGGACGAATCGGCCCGAATCAGCCCCAGCATTTT.

The rearrangement links TRBV12-3 or TRBV12-4 to TRBJ2-4, with D unresolved. Trimming removed 3 bases at V and 1 base at J, with 7 bases between. The CDR3 length is 14 residues. CDR3: CASSFREAKNIQYF. Here the CDR3 DNA reads TGTGCCAGCAGTTTCCGTGAGGCCAAAAACATTCAGTACTTC.

This clonotype was observed a few times. The gene calls are TRBV11-2 and TRBJ2-7; D is possibly TRBD1 (6 bases). From germline, CDR1 is SGHAT and CDR2 FQNNGV. The CDR3 has 17 residues. Trimming stripped 3 bases from V and 1 base from J, with 19 bases between. The CDR3 DNA follows: TGTGCCAGCAGCTTGGGCAGGGGAGAGGTCCTATCCTACGAGCAGTACTTC. Its protein is CASSLGRGEVLSYEQYF.

The chain combines TRBV4-1 with TRBJ1-2; D uncertain. This CDR3 has 13 residues. The V end was cut by 2 bases, the J end by 4 bases, with 8 bases between. CDR1 is MGHRA and CDR2 is YSYEKL in the germline V gene. The CDR3 DNA follows: TGCGCCAGCAGCCAAAGTAATTTCTATGGCTACACCTTC. Translating gives CASSQSNFYGYTF.

In its sample, this clonotype was seen many times. J is TRBJ1-5 and V is TRBV12-3 or TRBV12-4; no firm D call. The CDR3 has 14 residues. Trimming removed 2 bases from V and 1 base from J, with 6 bases in between. As DNA, the CDR3 is TGTGCCAGCAGTTTATGGGGAAGCAATCAGCCCCAGCATTTT. The encoded protein is CASSLWGSNQPQHF.

V gene TRBV6-5 combines with J gene TRBJ2-3, with TRBD2 identical over 11 bases. The CDR3 runs to 15 residues. V lost 5 bases, J lost 4 bases, and 5 bases stayed unmatched. Germline lookup yields CDR1 MNHEY and CDR2 SVGAGI. For the CDR3, the DNA is TGTGCCAGCAGTCTTAGCGGGGGGGCACCAGATACGCAGTATTTT. Translating it yields CASSLSGGAPDTQYF.

This chain connects TRBV29-1 to TRBJ2-7; maybe TRBD2 (7 bases). V lost 4 bases, J lost 2 bases, and 12 bases lay in between. CDR1 is SQVTM, CDR2 ANQGSEA, per germline. The CDR3 contains 13 residues. The CDR3 sequence: CSVVGGETYEQYF. In DNA form, the CDR3 reads TGCAGCGTTGTAGGGGGGGAGACCTACGAGCAGTACTTC.

A few counts support this clonotype. The J gene is TRBJ2-7, the V gene TRBV7-2, with 12 bases lining up with TRBD2. Trimming took 1 base from V and 2 from J; bases not matched to a gene: 6. The germline CDR1 and CDR2 sequences are SGHTA and FQGNSA. The CDR3 loop spans 17 amino acids. CDR3 loop: CASSLVTSGGNAYEQYF. In DNA, the CDR3 is TGTGCCAGCAGCTTAGTAACTAGCGGGGGGAACGCCTACGAGCAGTACTTC.

The chain links TRBV7-2 to TRBJ2-5; TRBD2 aligns across 11 bases. From germline, CDR1 is SGHTA and CDR2 FQGNSA. The V gene end was trimmed by 1 base and the J gene end by 2 bases; junction bases not matched to a gene: 3. The CDR3 consists of 16 residues. DNA of the CDR3: TGTGCCAGCAGCTTAGAATTAGCGGGGGGGCAAGAGACCCAGTACTTC. It yields the protein CASSLELAGGQETQYF.

This CDR3 is CASSWDRGEKLFF. As DNA, the CDR3 is TGTGCCAGCAGCTGGGACAGGGGGGAAAAACTGTTTTTT. V gene TRBV7-2 combines with J gene TRBJ1-4; 11 bases are shared with TRBD1. Germline loops: CDR1 SGHTA, CDR2 FQGNSA. The trim removed 4 bases at V and 8 bases at J, leaving 0 bases unmatched. The CDR3 extends over 13 amino acids.

This clonotype was counted between two and nine times. This sequence joins TRBV7-3 and TRBJ2-5; possibly TRBD2 for D (5 bases). This CDR3 comprises 15 residues. V lost 5 bases and J 2 bases, leaving 15 bases between the germline ends. The germline V gene encodes CDR1 SGHTA and CDR2 FQGTGA. CDR3 sequence reads: CASSGGVERQETQYF. The CDR3 DNA sequence: TGTGCCAGCAGCGGAGGTGTAGAACGGCAAGAGACCCAGTACTTC. Full variable domain (rest looked up from reference TRBV7-3 and TRBJ2-5): GAGVSQTPSNKVTEKGKYVELRCDPISGHTALYWYRQSLGQGPEFLIYFQGTGAADDSGLPNDRFFAVRPEGSVSTLKIQRTERGDSAVYLCASSGGVERQETQYFGPGTRLLVL.

For this clonotype: As the CDR3 is not closed by the conserved phenylalanine or tryptophan, this likely results from a read error. The chain has TRBV5-1 and TRBJ2-7; D unclear. CDR3 length: 13 residues. Between the trimmed V and J ends, which lost 3 bases and 2 bases, there was a span of 9 bases. Per germline, CDR1 SGHRS and CDR2 YFSETQ. CDR3 sequence (DNA): TGCGCCAGCAGCTACCTCGGTCCCTACGAGCAGTACTCC. This codes for CASSYLGPYEQYS.

This clonotype was seen a few times. The chain employs TRBV27 and TRBJ1-5; 10 bases line up with TRBD1. With V trimmed by 7 bases and J by 0 bases, 3 bases remained unmatched. Germline-derived CDR1 and CDR2 are MNHEY and SMNVEV (reference sequence). This CDR3 contains 15 residues. Here the CDR3 DNA reads TGTGCCAGCAAGGGACAGGGGTATAGCAATCAGCCCCAGCATTTT. It is translated as CASKGQGYSNQPQHF.

The chain joins TRBV7-9 to TRBJ1-2; 7 bases are a match to TRBD1. Germline V gives CDR1 SEHNR, CDR2 FQNEAQ (reference sequence). The J segment lost 1 base and the V segment lost 1 base, leaving 3 bases of the junction unmatched. The CDR3 consists of 15 residues. The CDR3 sequence is CASSLGGTVNYGYTF. The CDR3 bases are TGTGCCAGCAGCTTAGGGGGGACAGTTAACTATGGCTACACCTTC. The variable domain in full, completed from reference TRBV7-9 and TRBJ1-2, reads DTGVSQNPRHKITKRGQNVTFRCDPISEHNRLYWYRQTLGQGPEFLTYFQNEAQLEKSRLLSDRFSAERPKGSFSTLEIQRTEQGDSAMYLCASSLGGTVNYGYTFGSGTRLTVV.